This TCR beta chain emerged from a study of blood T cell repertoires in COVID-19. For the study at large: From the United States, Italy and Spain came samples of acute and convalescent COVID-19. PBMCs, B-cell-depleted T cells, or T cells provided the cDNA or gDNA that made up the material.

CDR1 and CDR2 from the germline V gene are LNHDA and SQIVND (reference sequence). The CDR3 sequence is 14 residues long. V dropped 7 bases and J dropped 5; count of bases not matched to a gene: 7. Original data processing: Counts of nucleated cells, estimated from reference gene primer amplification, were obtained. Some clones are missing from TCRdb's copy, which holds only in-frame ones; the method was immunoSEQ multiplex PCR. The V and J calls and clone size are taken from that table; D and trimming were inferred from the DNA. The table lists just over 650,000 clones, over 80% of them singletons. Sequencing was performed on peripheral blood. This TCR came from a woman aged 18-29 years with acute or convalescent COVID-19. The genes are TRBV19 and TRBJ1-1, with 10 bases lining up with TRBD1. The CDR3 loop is CASKRQGAYTEAFF. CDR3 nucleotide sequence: TGTGCCAGTAAGAGACAGGGGGCTTATACTGAAGCTTTCTTT.